This is a list of T cell receptor beta chains from one sample in a study of neurological immune-mediated disorders. TCRdb fed the 5' RACE reads into MiXCR, producing one record per CDR3 protein. The sample carries just over 30,000 distinct CDR3 sequences, less than 6% recorded once. Input material: CD4+ T cells from blood. The receptors were gathered from a woman between 50 and 59 years old in good health. Both conserved end residues are part of each CDR3. D genes are given only for firm matches. Clone size is not always given. Where it is, it says once, few, many or a class for expanded clones.

clone size: many
V gene: TRBV3-1
J gene: TRBJ2-2
D gene: TRBD2
CDR3 protein: CASSRGGQNTGELFF
CDR3 DNA: TGTGCCAGCAGCCGCGGGGGGCAGAACACCGGGGAGCTGTTTTTT

clone size: many
V gene: TRBV6-5
J gene: TRBJ2-7
D gene: .
CDR3 protein: CASRPIQIYEQYF
CDR3 DNA: TGTGCCAGCAGGCCGATTCAAATCTACGAGCAGTACTTC

clone size: .
V gene: TRBV7-2
J gene: TRBJ2-7
D gene: .
CDR3 protein: CASSPRRGAGWQYF
CDR3 DNA: TGTGCCAGCAGCCCCCGCAGGGGAGCTGGGTGGCAGTACTTC

clone size: many
V gene: TRBV7-9
J gene: TRBJ2-7
D gene: TRBD2
CDR3 protein: CASSAGTSGFYEQYF
CDR3 DNA: TGTGCCAGCAGCGCCGGGACTAGCGGTTTCTACGAGCAGTACTTC

clone size: many
V gene: TRBV20-1
J gene: TRBJ2-7
D gene: TRBD1
CDR3 protein: CSAFPPGQLSEQYF
CDR3 DNA: TGCAGTGCTTTTCCCCCGGGACAGCTCAGCGAGCAGTACTTC

clone size: many
V gene: TRBV2
J gene: TRBJ2-7
D gene: .
CDR3 protein: CASRDYEQYF
CDR3 DNA: TGTGCCAGCCGTGATTACGAGCAGTACTTC

clone size: medium-sized
V gene: TRBV5-1
J gene: TRBJ1-2
D gene: TRBD1
CDR3 protein: CASSLGTGSFYGYTF
CDR3 DNA: TGCGCCAGCAGCTTGGGGACAGGCTCGTTCTATGGCTACACCTTC

clone size: many
V gene: TRBV7-2
J gene: TRBJ1-2
D gene: TRBD1
CDR3 protein: CASSFEGAFGGYTF
CDR3 DNA: TGTGCCAGCAGCTTTGAGGGGGCCTTTGGTGGCTACACCTTC

clone size: medium-sized
V gene: TRBV20-1
J gene: TRBJ2-7
D gene: TRBD1
CDR3 protein: CSADDRGYEQYF
CDR3 DNA: TGCAGTGCTGATGACAGGGGCTACGAGCAGTACTTC

clone size: many
V gene: TRBV20-1
J gene: TRBJ1-3
D gene: .
CDR3 protein: CSAPSGAGNTIYF
CDR3 DNA: TGCAGTGCCCCCTCAGGGGCTGGAAACACCATATATTTT

clone size: many
V gene: TRBV20-1
J gene: TRBJ2-7
D gene: TRBD1
CDR3 protein: CSAKGGQGAHEQYF
CDR3 DNA: TGCAGTGCCAAGGGGGGACAGGGGGCCCACGAGCAGTACTTC

clone size: many
V gene: TRBV5-1
J gene: TRBJ2-7
D gene: TRBD2
CDR3 protein: CASSGSASGEDEQYF
CDR3 DNA: TGCGCCAGCAGCGGGTCCGCTAGCGGGGAGGACGAGCAGTACTTC

clone size: many
V gene: TRBV7-2
J gene: TRBJ2-7
D gene: TRBD2
CDR3 protein: CASSPRLAGPSEQYF
CDR3 DNA: TGTGCCAGCAGCCCCCGACTAGCGGGTCCCTCCGAGCAGTACTTC

clone size: many
V gene: TRBV7-6
J gene: TRBJ1-5
D gene: .
CDR3 protein: CASSKAANQPQHF
CDR3 DNA: TGTGCCAGCAGCAAAGCCGCTAATCAGCCCCAGCATTTT

clone size: many
V gene: TRBV6-1
J gene: TRBJ2-1
D gene: TRBD2
CDR3 protein: CASSERAGGPYNEQFF
CDR3 DNA: TGTGCCAGCAGTGAACGTGCGGGAGGACCCTACAATGAGCAGTTCTTC

clone size: many
V gene: TRBV3-1
J gene: TRBJ2-1
D gene: .
CDR3 protein: CASSQERSSYNEQFF
CDR3 DNA: TGTGCCAGCAGCCAAGAGAGGAGCTCCTACAATGAGCAGTTCTTC

clone size: many
V gene: TRBV20-1
J gene: TRBJ2-7
D gene: TRBD2
CDR3 protein: CSASTLAGLTYEQYF
CDR3 DNA: TGCAGTGCTAGCACTCTAGCGGGCCTTACCTACGAGCAGTACTTC

clone size: many
V gene: TRBV20-1
J gene: TRBJ1-5
D gene: .
CDR3 protein: CSARGRGTSNQPQHF
CDR3 DNA: TGCAGTGCTAGAGGTCGGGGGACCAGCAATCAGCCCCAGCATTTT

clone size: many
V gene: TRBV5-6
J gene: TRBJ2-1
D gene: TRBD2
CDR3 protein: CASTNGGRGPQQFF
CDR3 DNA: TGTGCCAGCACCAATGGCGGGAGAGGGCCGCAGCAGTTCTTC

clone size: .
V gene: TRBV7-6
J gene: TRBJ2-1
D gene: TRBD2
CDR3 protein: CASSLGTSGSYNEQFF
CDR3 DNA: TGTGCCAGCAGCTTAGGGACTAGCGGGAGTTACAATGAGCAGTTCTTC

clone size: many
V gene: TRBV29-1
J gene: TRBJ2-1
D gene: .
CDR3 protein: CSVALTYSYNEQFF
CDR3 DNA: TGCAGCGTTGCGCTGACCTACTCCTACAATGAGCAGTTCTTC

clone size: .
V gene: TRBV7-7
J gene: TRBJ2-7
D gene: .
CDR3 protein: CASSPGKGLYEQYF
CDR3 DNA: TGTGCCAGCAGCCCCGGAAAGGGTCTATACGAGCAGTACTTC

clone size: many
V gene: TRBV6-2/TRBV6-3
J gene: TRBJ2-7
D gene: TRBD2
CDR3 protein: CASTKGLAGDRSSYEQYF
CDR3 DNA: TGTGCCAGCACCAAGGGACTAGCGGGAGACCGAAGCTCCTACGAGCAGTACTTC

clone size: many
V gene: TRBV20-1
J gene: TRBJ2-4
D gene: TRBD2
CDR3 protein: CSARDGAGVSKNIQYF
CDR3 DNA: TGCAGTGCTAGAGACGGAGCGGGGGTGTCCAAAAACATTCAGTACTTC

clone size: many
V gene: TRBV5-1
J gene: TRBJ2-4
D gene: TRBD2
CDR3 protein: CASSPSYGGSNIQYF
CDR3 DNA: TGCGCCAGCAGCCCTTCATATGGCGGGAGTAACATTCAGTACTTC

clone size: many
V gene: TRBV19
J gene: TRBJ2-2
D gene: .
CDR3 protein: CASRRANTGELFF
CDR3 DNA: TGTGCCAGTAGAAGGGCGAACACCGGGGAGCTGTTTTTT

clone size: many
V gene: TRBV3-1
J gene: TRBJ1-3
D gene: .
CDR3 protein: CASSQPQQGNTIYF
CDR3 DNA: TGTGCCAGCAGCCAACCTCAGCAGGGAAACACCATATATTTT

clone size: many
V gene: TRBV28
J gene: TRBJ1-2
D gene: .
CDR3 protein: CATSGVNYGYTF
CDR3 DNA: TGTGCCACCTCTGGGGTGAACTATGGCTACACCTTC

clone size: many
V gene: TRBV20-1
J gene: TRBJ1-2
D gene: TRBD1
CDR3 protein: CSAYSTGGSGYGYTF
CDR3 DNA: TGCAGTGCTTACTCTACAGGGGGTTCGGGGTATGGCTACACCTTC

clone size: many
V gene: TRBV6-6
J gene: TRBJ1-3
D gene: .
CDR3 protein: CASTTQRAGGNTIYF
CDR3 DNA: TGTGCCAGCACTACGCAGAGAGCAGGTGGAAACACCATATATTTT

clone size: many
V gene: TRBV10-3
J gene: TRBJ1-6
D gene: .
CDR3 protein: CATRGGSSYNSPLHF
CDR3 DNA: TGTGCCACCCGGGGAGGAAGCTCCTATAATTCACCCCTCCACTTT

clone size: many
V gene: TRBV7-2
J gene: TRBJ2-1
D gene: .
CDR3 protein: CASSSTSSNEQFF
CDR3 DNA: TGTGCCAGCAGCAGCACTAGTTCCAATGAGCAGTTCTTC

clone size: many
V gene: TRBV10-3
J gene: TRBJ2-3
D gene: TRBD1
CDR3 protein: CAISGTGFTDTQYF
CDR3 DNA: TGTGCCATCAGCGGGACAGGCTTCACAGATACGCAGTATTTT

clone size: many
V gene: TRBV5-5
J gene: TRBJ1-6
D gene: .
CDR3 protein: CASSLQGFRSYNSPLHF
CDR3 DNA: TGTGCCAGCAGCCTGCAAGGGTTTCGGTCCTATAATTCACCCCTCCACTTT

clone size: many
V gene: TRBV9
J gene: TRBJ2-1
D gene: .
CDR3 protein: CASSVGQVNNEQFF
CDR3 DNA: TGTGCCAGCAGCGTAGGCCAGGTAAACAATGAGCAGTTCTTC

clone size: many
V gene: TRBV11-2
J gene: TRBJ2-3
D gene: .
CDR3 protein: CASSLGGRRGATDTQYF
CDR3 DNA: TGTGCCAGCAGCTTAGGGGGTCGTCGGGGGGCAACAGATACGCAGTATTTT

clone size: many
V gene: TRBV7-3
J gene: TRBJ2-3
D gene: .
CDR3 protein: CASSLTESGDTQYF
CDR3 DNA: TGTGCCAGCAGCTTGACAGAGTCGGGAGATACGCAGTATTTT

clone size: many
V gene: TRBV5-1
J gene: TRBJ2-3
D gene: TRBD2
CDR3 protein: CASSIPPPSGHTDTQYF
CDR3 DNA: TGCGCCAGCAGCATCCCACCCCCTAGCGGCCACACAGATACGCAGTATTTT

clone size: many
V gene: TRBV12-3/TRBV12-4
J gene: TRBJ1-1
D gene: .
CDR3 protein: CASSVQGGTEAFF
CDR3 DNA: TGTGCCAGCAGTGTACAGGGAGGCACTGAAGCTTTCTTT

clone size: many
V gene: TRBV28
J gene: TRBJ1-5
D gene: .
CDR3 protein: CASRLTGNQPQHF
CDR3 DNA: TGTGCCAGCAGACTAACAGGGAATCAGCCCCAGCATTTT

clone size: many
V gene: TRBV20-1
J gene: TRBJ1-1
D gene: .
CDR3 protein: CSAARAGETEAFF
CDR3 DNA: TGCAGTGCTGCCCGGGCAGGGGAGACTGAAGCTTTCTTT

clone size: .
V gene: TRBV3-1
J gene: TRBJ2-2
D gene: TRBD1
CDR3 protein: CASSQVRGTGNTGELFF
CDR3 DNA: TGTGCCAGCAGCCAAGTAAGGGGGACAGGCAACACCGGGGAGCTGTTTTTT

clone size: many
V gene: TRBV2
J gene: TRBJ1-5
D gene: .
CDR3 protein: CASSPDSYNQPQHF
CDR3 DNA: TGTGCCAGCAGCCCAGACAGTTACAATCAGCCCCAGCATTTT

clone size: many
V gene: TRBV3-1
J gene: TRBJ2-7
D gene: .
CDR3 protein: CASSQQGNSYEQYF
CDR3 DNA: TGTGCCAGCAGCCAACAGGGCAACTCCTACGAGCAGTACTTC

clone size: many
V gene: TRBV5-5
J gene: TRBJ2-3
D gene: .
CDR3 protein: CASSSLASSTDTQYF
CDR3 DNA: TGTGCCAGCAGCTCTCTAGCGTCTAGCACAGATACGCAGTATTTT

clone size: many
V gene: TRBV4-1
J gene: TRBJ2-1
D gene: .
CDR3 protein: CASSQDRRGHSYNEQFF
CDR3 DNA: TGCGCCAGCAGCCAAGATCGGAGAGGACACTCCTACAATGAGCAGTTCTTC

clone size: many
V gene: TRBV5-1
J gene: TRBJ1-4
D gene: .
CDR3 protein: CASSSHGGEVEKLFF
CDR3 DNA: TGCGCCAGCAGCTCCCATGGAGGGGAGGTCGAAAAACTGTTTTTT

clone size: few
V gene: TRBV4-3
J gene: TRBJ2-3
D gene: .
CDR3 protein: CASTARRRTDTQYF
CDR3 DNA: TGCGCCAGTACGGCGCGGAGGCGGACAGATACGCAGTATTTT

clone size: many
V gene: TRBV6-5
J gene: TRBJ2-1
D gene: .
CDR3 protein: CASSYGQGLGKNEQFF
CDR3 DNA: TGTGCCAGCAGTTACGGCCAGGGTTTGGGCAAGAATGAGCAGTTCTTC

clone size: many
V gene: TRBV4-3
J gene: TRBJ1-1
D gene: .
CDR3 protein: CASSQTGDTEAFF
CDR3 DNA: TGCGCCAGCAGCCAAACCGGGGACACTGAAGCTTTCTTT

clone size: many
V gene: TRBV12-3/TRBV12-4
J gene: TRBJ1-1
D gene: .
CDR3 protein: CASSATPAVNTEAFF
CDR3 DNA: TGTGCCAGCAGTGCTACCCCGGCGGTGAACACTGAAGCTTTCTTT

clone size: many
V gene: TRBV2
J gene: TRBJ1-1
D gene: TRBD1
CDR3 protein: CASGPDRDTEAFF
CDR3 DNA: TGTGCCAGCGGACCCGACAGGGACACTGAAGCTTTCTTT

clone size: medium-sized
V gene: TRBV5-1
J gene: TRBJ2-3
D gene: .
CDR3 protein: CASSLQGSSTDTQYF
CDR3 DNA: TGCGCCAGCAGCTTGCAGGGATCTAGCACAGATACGCAGTATTTT

clone size: many
V gene: TRBV20-1
J gene: TRBJ2-1
D gene: .
CDR3 protein: CSAPPGNNEQFF
CDR3 DNA: TGCAGTGCTCCCCCAGGGAACAATGAGCAGTTCTTC

clone size: many
V gene: TRBV7-2
J gene: TRBJ1-3
D gene: .
CDR3 protein: CASSFSVSSGNTIYF
CDR3 DNA: TGTGCCAGCAGCTTTTCAGTTTCAAGTGGAAACACCATATATTTT

clone size: many
V gene: TRBV5-1
J gene: TRBJ1-2
D gene: .
CDR3 protein: CASSLEGMKGYTF
CDR3 DNA: TGCGCCAGCAGCCTTGAGGGGATGAAGGGCTACACCTTC

clone size: many
V gene: TRBV29-1
J gene: TRBJ2-1
D gene: TRBD2
CDR3 protein: CSPGEREGEQFF
CDR3 DNA: TGCAGCCCGGGGGAGCGGGAAGGGGAGCAGTTCTTC

clone size: many
V gene: TRBV28
J gene: TRBJ1-1
D gene: TRBD1
CDR3 protein: CASSLPDRGWAFF
CDR3 DNA: TGTGCCAGCAGTCTACCTGACAGGGGATGGGCTTTCTTT

clone size: many
V gene: TRBV5-1
J gene: TRBJ2-3
D gene: .
CDR3 protein: CASSPGKDTQYF
CDR3 DNA: TGCGCCAGCAGCCCCGGCAAAGATACGCAGTATTTT